Below, one TCR beta chain is given with its context. The source of the sample is a study of blood T cell repertoires in COVID-19. Study as a whole: COVID-19 samples collected from the United States, Italy and Spain covered acute and convalescent phases.

V shed 3 bases and J 2 bases; nucleotides not matched to a gene: 7. The CDR3 loop spans 15 amino acids. Germline lookup yields CDR1 SGDLS and CDR2 YYNGEE. As processed by the authors: From reference gene primer amplification, estimates of nucleated cell counts were derived. Using immunoSEQ multiplex PCR, the repertoire was profiled, and TCRdb retains in-frame clones only, with some absent. D and trimming come from the DNA, and the V and J calls and clone size come from that table. The sample carries 150,000 or so clones, 82% recorded once. The chain has TRBV9 and TRBJ1-1, with 7 nucleotides matching TRBD1. The origin of this receptor is a woman in her seventies with acute or convalescent COVID-19. The sample consisted of peripheral blood. CDR3 coding DNA: TGTGCCAGCAGCGCACAGGGGACGGGTAACACTGAAGCTTTCTTT. Protein sequence: CASSAQGTGNTEAFF.